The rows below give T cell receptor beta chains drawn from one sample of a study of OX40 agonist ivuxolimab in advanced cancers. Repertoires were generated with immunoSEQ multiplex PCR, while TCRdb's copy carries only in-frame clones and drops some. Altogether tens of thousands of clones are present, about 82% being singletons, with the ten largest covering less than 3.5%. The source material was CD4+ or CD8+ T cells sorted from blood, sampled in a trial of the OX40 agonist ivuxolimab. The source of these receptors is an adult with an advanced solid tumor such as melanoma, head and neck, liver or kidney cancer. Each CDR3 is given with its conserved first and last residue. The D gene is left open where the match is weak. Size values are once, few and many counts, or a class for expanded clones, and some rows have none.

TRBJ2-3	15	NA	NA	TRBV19	TGTGCCAGTAGTATTGACAGGAGGTTCGCGGATACGCAGTATTTT	CASSIDRRFADTQYF
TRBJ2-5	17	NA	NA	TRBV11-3	TGTGCCAGCAGCTTAGAAGGGGCGTCGAGGTTTACAGAGACCCAGTACTTC	CASSLEGASRFTETQYF
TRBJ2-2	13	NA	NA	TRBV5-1	TGCGCCAGCAGAACGGGAAACACCGGGGAGCTGTTTTTT	CASRTGNTGELFF
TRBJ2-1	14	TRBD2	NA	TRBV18	TGTGCCAGCGTCACTAGCGGCTCTTACAATGAGCAGTTCTTC	CASVTSGSYNEQFF
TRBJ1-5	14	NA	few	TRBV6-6	TGTGCCAGCAGTTACAGGTCGGCTAATCAGCCCCAGCATTTT	CASSYRSANQPQHF
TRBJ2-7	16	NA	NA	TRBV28	TGTGCCAGCAGTACCCCTCCCGTGAGAGGACCCTACGAGCAGTACTTC	CASSTPPVRGPYEQYF
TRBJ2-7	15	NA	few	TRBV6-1	TGTGCCAGCAGTGGGGACGGCCTCGAAAGCTACGAGCAGTACTTC	CASSGDGLESYEQYF
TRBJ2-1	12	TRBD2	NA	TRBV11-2	TGTGCCAGCAGCTTAGCCCGGACTAGTATAGTCTTC	CASSLARTSIVF
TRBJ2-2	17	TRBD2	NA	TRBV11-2	TGTGCCAGCAGCTTATTCCGACTAGCGGGATCTCACGGGGAGCTGTTTTTT	CASSLFRLAGSHGELFF
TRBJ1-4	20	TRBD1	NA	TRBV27	TGTGCCAGCTCCGGGACAGGGGTTCGCGGAGCGTTCTCGACTAATGAAAAACTGTTTTTT	CASSGTGVRGAFSTNEKLFF
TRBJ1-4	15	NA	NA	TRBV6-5	TGTGCCAGCAGCTCCAGGACAGCCACCACCGAAAAACTGTTTTTT	CASSSRTATTEKLFF
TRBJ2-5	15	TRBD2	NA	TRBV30	TGTGCCTGGAGTAGGGGACTAGCGGGAGAAGAGACCCAGTACTTC	CAWSRGLAGEETQYF
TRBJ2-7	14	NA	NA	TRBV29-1	TGCAGCGCCTGGACGCCTCTACACTCCTACGAGCAGTACTTC	CSAWTPLHSYEQYF
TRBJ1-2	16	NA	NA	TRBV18	TGTGCCAGCTCACCACCGGGGGGCATAGGGGACTATGGCTACACCTTC	CASSPPGGIGDYGYTF
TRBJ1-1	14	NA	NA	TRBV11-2	TGTGCCAGCAGCTTTTCGGAAGGGGGCACTGAAGCTTTCTTT	CASSFSEGGTEAFF
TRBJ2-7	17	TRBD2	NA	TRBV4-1	TGCGCCAGCAGCCAAGAAGGGACTAGCGGGAGTTCCTACGAGCAGTACTTC	CASSQEGTSGSSYEQYF
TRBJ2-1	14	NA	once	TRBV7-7	TGTGCTAGCAGCTTAAGTGGACTCGACAATGAGCAGTTCTTC	CASSLSGLDNEQFF
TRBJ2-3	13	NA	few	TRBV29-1	TGCAGCGTTGGCCGGGATTTAACAGATACGCAGTATTTT	CSVGRDLTDTQYF